The clone carrying this TCR beta chain came up many times. The CDR3 runs 16 residues. Trimming took 2 bases from V and 7 from J; bases not matched to a gene: 8. Germline loops: CDR1 SGHVS, CDR2 FNYEAQ. Next came a second PCR, run for about 7 to 12 cycles, which used a sample-barcoded 5' primer along with a J-beta primer mix. Researchers report that each sample yielded at least 3 million CDR3-containing paired-end reads. Via MiXCR, TCRdb re-called the 5' RACE reads, giving one row per CDR3 protein. The data show 1.8 million or so distinct CDR3 sequences, roughly 43% seen once. This specimen comes from a study of blood T cells in healthy people across ages.

Sequences were obtained from blood. This clonotype was obtained from a human donor in good health. The chain links TRBV7-6 to TRBJ2-4; 10 bases agree with TRBD1. DNA of the CDR3: TGTGCCAGCAGCTTATATGGGACAGGGGTTAATAACATTCAGTACTTC. It encodes CASSLYGTGVNNIQYF. The full variable domain, completed using reference TRBV7-6 and TRBJ2-4, is GAGVSQSPRYKVTKRGQDVALRCDPISGHVSLYWYRQALGQGPEFLTYFNYEAQQDKSGLPNDRFSAERPEGSISTLTIQRTEQRDSAMYRCASSLYGTGVNNIQYFGAGTRLSVL.